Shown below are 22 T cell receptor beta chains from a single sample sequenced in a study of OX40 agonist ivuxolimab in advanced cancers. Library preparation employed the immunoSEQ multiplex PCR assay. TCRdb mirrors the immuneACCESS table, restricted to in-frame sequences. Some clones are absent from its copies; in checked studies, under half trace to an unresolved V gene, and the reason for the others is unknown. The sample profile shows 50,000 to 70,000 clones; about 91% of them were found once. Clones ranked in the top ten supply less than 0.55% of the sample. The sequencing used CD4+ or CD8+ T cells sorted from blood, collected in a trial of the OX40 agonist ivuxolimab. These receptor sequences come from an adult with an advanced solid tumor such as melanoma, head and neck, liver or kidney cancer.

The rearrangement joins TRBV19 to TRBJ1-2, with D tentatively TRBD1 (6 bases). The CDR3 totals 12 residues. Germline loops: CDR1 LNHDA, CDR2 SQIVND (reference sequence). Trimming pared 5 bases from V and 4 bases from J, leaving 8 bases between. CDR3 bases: TGTGCCAGTAGTTCGACAGGCTATGGCTACACCTTC. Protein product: CASSSTGYGYTF.

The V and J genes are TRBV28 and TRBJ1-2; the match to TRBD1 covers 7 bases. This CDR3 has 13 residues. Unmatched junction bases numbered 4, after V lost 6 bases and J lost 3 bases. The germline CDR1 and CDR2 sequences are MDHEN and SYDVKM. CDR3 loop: CASSTTGDYGYTF. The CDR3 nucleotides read TGTGCCAGCAGCACTACAGGGGACTATGGCTACACCTTC.

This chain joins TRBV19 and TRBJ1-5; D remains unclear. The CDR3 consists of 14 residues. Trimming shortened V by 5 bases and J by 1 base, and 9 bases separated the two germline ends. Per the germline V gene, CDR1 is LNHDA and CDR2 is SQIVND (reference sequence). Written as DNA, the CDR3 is TGTGCCAGTAGTGCTACAGCCAGCAATCAGCCCCAGCATTTT. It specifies CASSATASNQPQHF.

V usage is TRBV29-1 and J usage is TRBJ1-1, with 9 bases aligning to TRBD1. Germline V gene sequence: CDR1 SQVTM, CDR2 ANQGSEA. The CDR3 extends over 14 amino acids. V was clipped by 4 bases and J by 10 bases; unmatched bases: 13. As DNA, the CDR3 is TGCAGCGTTGGTGGACAGGGGTTCCAATTCGGAGCTTTCTTT. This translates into CSVGGQGFQFGAFF.

The DNA for the CDR3 is TGTGCCAGCAGTTCTCTAGCGTCAGATACGCAGTATTTT. Translation: CASSSLASDTQYF. V is TRBV27 and J is TRBJ2-3; tentatively, D is TRBD2 (6 bases). The ends were cut back, 4 bases at V and 4 bases at J, with 9 bases in the middle. Germline V lookup: CDR1 MNHEY, CDR2 SMNVEV (reference sequence). The CDR3 runs to 13 residues.

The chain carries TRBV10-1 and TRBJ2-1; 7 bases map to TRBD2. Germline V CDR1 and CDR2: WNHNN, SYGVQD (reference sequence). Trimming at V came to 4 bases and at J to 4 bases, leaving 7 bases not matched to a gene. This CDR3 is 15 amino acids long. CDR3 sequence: CASSAGGGVYNEQFF. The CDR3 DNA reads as TGCGCCAGCAGTGCTGGCGGGGGAGTTTACAATGAGCAGTTCTTC.

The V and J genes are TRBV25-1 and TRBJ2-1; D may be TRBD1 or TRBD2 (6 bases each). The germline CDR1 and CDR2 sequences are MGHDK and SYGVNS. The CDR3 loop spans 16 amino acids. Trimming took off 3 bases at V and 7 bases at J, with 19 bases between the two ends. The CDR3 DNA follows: TGTGCCAGCAGTGACGAGGGGTGGGGGGCTGATAATGAGCAGTTCTTC. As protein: CASSDEGWGADNEQFF.

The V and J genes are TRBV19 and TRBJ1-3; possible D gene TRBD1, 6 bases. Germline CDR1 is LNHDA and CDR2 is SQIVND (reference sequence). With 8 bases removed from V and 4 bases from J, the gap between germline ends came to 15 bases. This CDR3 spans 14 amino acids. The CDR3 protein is CASWRGAIGNTIYF. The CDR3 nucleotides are TGTGCCAGTTGGAGGGGGGCTATCGGAAACACCATATATTTT.

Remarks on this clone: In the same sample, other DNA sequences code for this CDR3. DNA of the CDR3: TGTGCCAGCAGCTTGGGGACAGGGAACACTGAAGCTTTCTTT. It is translated as CASSLGTGNTEAFF. The chain couples TRBV7-6 to TRBJ1-1, with TRBD1 matching over 8 bases. The ends lost 3 bases at V and 1 base at J; junction bases unmatched: 1. The length of the CDR3 is 14 residues. Germline lookup yields CDR1 SGHVS and CDR2 FNYEAQ.

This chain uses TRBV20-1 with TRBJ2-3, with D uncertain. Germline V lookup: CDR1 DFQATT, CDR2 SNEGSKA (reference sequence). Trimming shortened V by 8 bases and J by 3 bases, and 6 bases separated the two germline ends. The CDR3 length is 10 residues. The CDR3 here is CSTDTDTQYF. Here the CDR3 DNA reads TGCAGTACAGATACAGATACGCAGTATTTT.

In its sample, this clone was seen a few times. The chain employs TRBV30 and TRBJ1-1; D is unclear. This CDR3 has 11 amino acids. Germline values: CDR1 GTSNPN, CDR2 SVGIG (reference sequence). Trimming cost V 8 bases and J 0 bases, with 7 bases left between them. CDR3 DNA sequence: TGTGCCGGCTATCTGAACACTGAAGCTTTCTTT. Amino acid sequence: CAGYLNTEAFF.

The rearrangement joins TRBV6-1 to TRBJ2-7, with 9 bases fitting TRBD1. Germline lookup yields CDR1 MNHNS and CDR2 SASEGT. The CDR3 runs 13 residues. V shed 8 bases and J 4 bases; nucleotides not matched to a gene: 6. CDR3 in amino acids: CASWGQGAYEQYF. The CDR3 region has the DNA TGTGCCAGCTGGGGACAGGGAGCGTACGAGCAGTACTTC.

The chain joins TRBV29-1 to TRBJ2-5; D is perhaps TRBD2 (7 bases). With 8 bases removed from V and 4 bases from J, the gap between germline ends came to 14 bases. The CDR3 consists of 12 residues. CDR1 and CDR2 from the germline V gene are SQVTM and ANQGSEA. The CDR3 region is CSSRGARETQYF. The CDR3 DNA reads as TGCAGCTCCCGGGGGGCTCGAGAGACCCAGTACTTC.

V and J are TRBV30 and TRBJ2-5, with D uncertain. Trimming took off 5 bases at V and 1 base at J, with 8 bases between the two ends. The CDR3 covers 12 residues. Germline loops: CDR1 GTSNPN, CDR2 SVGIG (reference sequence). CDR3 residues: CAWGRSQETQYF. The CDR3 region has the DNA TGTGCCTGGGGACGGAGCCAAGAGACCCAGTACTTC.

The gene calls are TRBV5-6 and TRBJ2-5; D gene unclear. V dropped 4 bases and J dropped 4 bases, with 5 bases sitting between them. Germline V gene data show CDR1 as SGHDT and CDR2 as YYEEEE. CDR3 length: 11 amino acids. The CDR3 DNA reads TGTGCCAGCAGCCAACTAGAGACCCAGTACTTC. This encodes CASSQLETQYF.

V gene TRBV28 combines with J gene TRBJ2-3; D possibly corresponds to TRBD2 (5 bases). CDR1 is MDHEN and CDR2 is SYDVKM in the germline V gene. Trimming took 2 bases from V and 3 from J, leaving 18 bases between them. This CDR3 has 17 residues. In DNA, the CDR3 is TGTGCCAGCAGTTTAAGTCTAGCCCCAATAGCGACAGATACGCAGTATTTT. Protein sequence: CASSLSLAPIATDTQYF.

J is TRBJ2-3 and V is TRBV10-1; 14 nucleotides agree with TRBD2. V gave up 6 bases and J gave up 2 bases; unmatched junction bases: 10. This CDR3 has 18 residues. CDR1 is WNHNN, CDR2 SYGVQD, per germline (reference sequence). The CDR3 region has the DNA TGCGCCAGCAGCCCAGGGACTAGCGGGAGCCCTTCCACAGATACGCAGTATTTT. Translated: CASSPGTSGSPSTDTQYF.

CDR3 protein: CASKLTGTGDYGYTF. DNA of the CDR3: TGTGCCAGCAAATTAACCGGGACAGGGGACTATGGCTACACCTTC. The chain couples TRBV6-5 to TRBJ1-2; 10 nucleotides match TRBD1. Unmatched junction bases numbered 8, after V lost 7 bases and J lost 3 bases. CDR1 is MNHEY and CDR2 is SVGAGI in the germline V gene. The CDR3 length is 15 residues.

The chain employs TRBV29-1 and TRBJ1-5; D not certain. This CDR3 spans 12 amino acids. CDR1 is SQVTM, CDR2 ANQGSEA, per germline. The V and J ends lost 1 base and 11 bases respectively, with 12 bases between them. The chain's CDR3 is CSVEGPGRTQHF. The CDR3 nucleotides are TGCAGCGTTGAAGGGCCGGGCAGGACCCAGCATTTT.

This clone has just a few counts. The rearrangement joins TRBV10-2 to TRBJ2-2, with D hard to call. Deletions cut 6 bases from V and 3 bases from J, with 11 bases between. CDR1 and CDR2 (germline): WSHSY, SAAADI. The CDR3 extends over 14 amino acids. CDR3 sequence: CASRYLTYTGELFF. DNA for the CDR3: TGCGCCAGCAGGTACCTAACCTACACCGGGGAGCTGTTTTTT.

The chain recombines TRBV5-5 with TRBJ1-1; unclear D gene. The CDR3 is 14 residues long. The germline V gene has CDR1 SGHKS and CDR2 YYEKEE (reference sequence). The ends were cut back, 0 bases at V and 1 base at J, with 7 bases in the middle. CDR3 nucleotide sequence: TGTGCCAGCAGCTTGGGTCGGCAGAACACTGAAGCTTTCTTT. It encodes CASSLGRQNTEAFF.

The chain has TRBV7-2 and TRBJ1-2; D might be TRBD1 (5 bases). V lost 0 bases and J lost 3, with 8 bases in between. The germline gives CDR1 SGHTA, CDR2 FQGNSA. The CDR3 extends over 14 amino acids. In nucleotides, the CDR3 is TGTGCCAGCAGCTTAGCTGGCAGGGACTATGGCTACACCTTC. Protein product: CASSLAGRDYGYTF.